This TCR beta chain was recovered during a study of blood T cell repertoires in COVID-19. On the study more broadly: The study drew acute and convalescent COVID-19 samples from the United States, Italy and Spain. Sample material is recorded as cDNA or gDNA derived from T cells, B-cell-depleted T cells, or PBMCs.

There are 15 residues in the CDR3. V lost 7 bases to trimming and J lost 2 bases; unmatched junction nucleotides: 7. Germline CDR1 and CDR2: MNHNY and SVGAGI (reference sequence). Enrolment of Seattle patients took place during active infection, and they were followed longitudinally. Per the original data handling: Reference gene primer amplification in the assay estimated nucleated cell counts. The assay was immunoSEQ multiplex PCR, and TCRdb's table has in-frame clones only and misses some. V, J and clone size are taken as reported in that table, and D and trimming were inferred from the DNA itself. In the table there are about 68,000 clones, roughly 85% of which are singletons.

V is TRBV6-6 and J is TRBJ2-5, with 10 bases fitting TRBD2. Input material: peripheral blood. The sequence derives from a woman between 45 and 65 years old with COVID-19, enrolled during active disease. The CDR3 DNA reads as TGTGCCAGCAAATATAGCGGGAGGTCTCAAGAGACCCAGTACTTC. Residues: CASKYSGRSQETQYF.